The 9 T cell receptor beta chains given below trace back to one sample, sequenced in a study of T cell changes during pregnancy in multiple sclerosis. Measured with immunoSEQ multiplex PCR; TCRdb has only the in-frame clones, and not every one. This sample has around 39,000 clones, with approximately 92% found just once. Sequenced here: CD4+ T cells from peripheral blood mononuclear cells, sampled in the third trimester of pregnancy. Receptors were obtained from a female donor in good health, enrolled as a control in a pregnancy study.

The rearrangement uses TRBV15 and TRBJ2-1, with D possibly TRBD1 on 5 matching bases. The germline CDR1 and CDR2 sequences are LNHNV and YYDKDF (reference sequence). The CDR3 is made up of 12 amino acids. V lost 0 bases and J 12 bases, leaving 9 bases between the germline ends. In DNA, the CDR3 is TGTGCCACCAGCAGAGATAGGGGAAGGCAGTTCTTC. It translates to CATSRDRGRQFF.

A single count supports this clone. The CDR3 reads CASSQVLVSGGYTF. CDR3 coding DNA: TGCGCCAGCAGCCAAGTCCTGGTTTCAGGTGGCTACACCTTC. The V gene is TRBV4-3, the J gene TRBJ1-2; D unclear. Trimming stripped 1 base from V and 7 bases from J, with 13 bases between. This CDR3 spans 14 amino acids. Germline assignment: CDR1 LGHNA and CDR2 YSLEER.

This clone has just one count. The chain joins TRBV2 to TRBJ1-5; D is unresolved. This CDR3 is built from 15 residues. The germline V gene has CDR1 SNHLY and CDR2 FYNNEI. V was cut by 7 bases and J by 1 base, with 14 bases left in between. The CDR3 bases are TGTGCCAGCACTTCAAACTCGTTGAGCAATCAGCCCCAGCATTTT. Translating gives CASTSNSLSNQPQHF.

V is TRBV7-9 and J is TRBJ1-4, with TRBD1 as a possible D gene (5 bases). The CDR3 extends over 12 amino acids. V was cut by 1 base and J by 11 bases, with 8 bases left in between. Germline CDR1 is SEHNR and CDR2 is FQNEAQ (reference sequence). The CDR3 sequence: CASSLEEGKLFF. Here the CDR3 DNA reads TGTGCCAGCAGCTTAGAGGAGGGGAAACTGTTTTTT.

The CDR3 region has the DNA TGTGCCAGCAGCACCCAAACAGGCCTGAACACTGAAGCTTTCTTT. This encodes CASSTQTGLNTEAFF. This chain links TRBV11-2 with TRBJ1-1; the D gene is possibly TRBD1 (5 bases). The CDR3 runs 15 residues. Germline-derived CDR1 and CDR2 are SGHAT and FQNNGV. V lost 5 bases to trimming and J lost 0 bases, with 13 bases between them. The entire variable domain, with the rest obtained from reference TRBV11-2 and TRBJ1-1, is as follows: EAGVAQSPRYKIIEKRQSVAFWCNPISGHATLYWYQQILGQGPKLLIQFQNNGVVDDSQLPKDRFSAERLKGVDSTLKIQPAKLEDSAVYLCASSTQTGLNTEAFFGQGTRLTVV.

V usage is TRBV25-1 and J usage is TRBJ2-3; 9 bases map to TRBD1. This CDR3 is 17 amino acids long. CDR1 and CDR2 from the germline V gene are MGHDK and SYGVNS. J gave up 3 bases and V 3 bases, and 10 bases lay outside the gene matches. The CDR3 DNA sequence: TGTGCCAGCAGTGATCCCCGGGACAGGGTTAGTACAGATACGCAGTATTTT. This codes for CASSDPRDRVSTDTQYF.

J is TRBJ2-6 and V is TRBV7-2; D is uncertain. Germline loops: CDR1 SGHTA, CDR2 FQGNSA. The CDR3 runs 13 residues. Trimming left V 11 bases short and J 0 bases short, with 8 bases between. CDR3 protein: CALGDSGANVLTF. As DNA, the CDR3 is TGTGCCCTAGGTGACTCTGGGGCCAACGTCCTGACTTTC.

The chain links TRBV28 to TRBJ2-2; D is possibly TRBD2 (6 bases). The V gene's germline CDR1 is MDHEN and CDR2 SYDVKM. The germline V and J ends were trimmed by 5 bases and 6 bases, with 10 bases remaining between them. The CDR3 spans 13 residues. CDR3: CASSPAGAGELFF. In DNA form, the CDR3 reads TGTGCCAGCAGTCCAGCGGGCGCCGGGGAGCTGTTTTTT.

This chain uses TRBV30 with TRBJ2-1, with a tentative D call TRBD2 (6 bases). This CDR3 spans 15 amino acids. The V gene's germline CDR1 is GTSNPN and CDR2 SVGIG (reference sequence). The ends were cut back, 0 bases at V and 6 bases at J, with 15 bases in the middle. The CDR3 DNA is TGTGCCTGGAGTGTACTTAGCGGAATTCCCAATGAGCAGTTCTTC. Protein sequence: CAWSVLSGIPNEQFF.